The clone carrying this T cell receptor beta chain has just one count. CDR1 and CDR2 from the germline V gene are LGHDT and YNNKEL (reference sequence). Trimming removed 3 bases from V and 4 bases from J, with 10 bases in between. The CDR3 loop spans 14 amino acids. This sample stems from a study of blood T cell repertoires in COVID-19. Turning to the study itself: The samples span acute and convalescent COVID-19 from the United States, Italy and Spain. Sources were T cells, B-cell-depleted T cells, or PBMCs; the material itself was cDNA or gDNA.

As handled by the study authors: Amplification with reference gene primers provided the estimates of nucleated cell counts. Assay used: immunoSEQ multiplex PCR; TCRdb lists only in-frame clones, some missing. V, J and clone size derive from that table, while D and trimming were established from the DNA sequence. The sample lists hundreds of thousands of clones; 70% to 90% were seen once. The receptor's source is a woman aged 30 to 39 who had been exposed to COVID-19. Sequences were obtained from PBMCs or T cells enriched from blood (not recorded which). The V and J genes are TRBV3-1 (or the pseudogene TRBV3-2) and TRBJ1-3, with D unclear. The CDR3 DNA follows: TGTGCCAGCAGCCACAATCCGACAGGAAACACCATATATTTT. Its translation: CASSHNPTGNTIYF.